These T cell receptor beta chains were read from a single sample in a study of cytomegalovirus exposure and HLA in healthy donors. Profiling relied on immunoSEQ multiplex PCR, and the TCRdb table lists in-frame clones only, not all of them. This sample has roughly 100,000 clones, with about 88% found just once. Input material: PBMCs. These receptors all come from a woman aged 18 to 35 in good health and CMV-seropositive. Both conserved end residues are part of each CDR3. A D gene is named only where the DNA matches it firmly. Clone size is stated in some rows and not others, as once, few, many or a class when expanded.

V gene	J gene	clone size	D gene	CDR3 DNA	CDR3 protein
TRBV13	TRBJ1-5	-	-	TGTGCCAGCAGCTCAGGGCCGAGGGGCAATCAGCCCCAGCATTTT	CASSSGPRGNQPQHF
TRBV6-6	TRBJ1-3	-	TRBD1	TGTGCCAGCAGTAGGGACAGGCGAAACACCATATATTTT	CASSRDRRNTIYF
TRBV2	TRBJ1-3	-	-	TGTGCCAGCACTAGGATGTTGACTGGAAACACCATATATTTT	CASTRMLTGNTIYF
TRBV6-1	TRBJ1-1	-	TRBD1	TGTGCCAGCAGTCTGACAGGGATTGAAGCTTTCTTT	CASSLTGIEAFF
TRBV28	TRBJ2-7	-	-	TGTGCCAGCACCTCAGGGCAGCCAGTAAGCTCCTACGAGCAGTACTTC	CASTSGQPVSSYEQYF
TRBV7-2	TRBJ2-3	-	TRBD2	TGTGCCAGCAGGGTCGACGGGGGGGCCACAGATACGCAGTATTTT	CASRVDGGATDTQYF
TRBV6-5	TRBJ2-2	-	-	TGTGCCAGCAGTCTGCGGAGATACACCGGGGAGCTGTTTTTT	CASSLRRYTGELFF
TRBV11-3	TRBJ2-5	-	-	TGTGCCAGCAGCTTACTAGACTCTCAGAAGACCCAGTACTTC	CASSLLDSQKTQYF
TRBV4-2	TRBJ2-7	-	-	TGTGCCAGCAGCCAAGAAGGCGGAGCGGGTTACGAGCAGTACTTC	CASSQEGGAGYEQYF
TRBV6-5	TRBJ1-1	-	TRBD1	TGTGCCAGCAGTTCTCCGCCAACAGGGGGTCGCGCTGAAGCTTTCTTT	CASSSPPTGGRAEAFF
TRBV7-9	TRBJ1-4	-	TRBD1	TGTGCCAGCAGCTTACCTGACAGGGGAAAACTGTTTTTT	CASSLPDRGKLFF
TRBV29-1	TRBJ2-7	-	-	TGCAGCGTCGGAACTGACAGCTACGAGCAGTACTTC	CSVGTDSYEQYF
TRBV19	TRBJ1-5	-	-	TGTGCCAGTAGTCTCTACAATCAGCCCCAGCATTTT	CASSLYNQPQHF
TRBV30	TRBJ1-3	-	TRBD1	TGTGCCTGGAGTGTAGGGGGCGGTGGAAACACCATATATTTT	CAWSVGGGGNTIYF
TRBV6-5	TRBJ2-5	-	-	TGTGCCAGCAGTTACTTTACGAATGGGAGGGAGACCCAGTACTTC	CASSYFTNGRETQYF
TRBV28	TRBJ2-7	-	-	TGTGCCAGCAGACCCGGCGGCGGCTCCTACGAGCAGTACTTC	CASRPGGGSYEQYF
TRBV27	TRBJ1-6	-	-	TGTGCCAGCAGTTCAAAGATAGGGGGGGTTAGGAATTCACCCCTCCACTTT	CASSSKIGGVRNSPLHF
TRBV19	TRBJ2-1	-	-	TGTGCCAGTAGTATAGGGAACGGGAATGAGCAGTTCTTC	CASSIGNGNEQFF
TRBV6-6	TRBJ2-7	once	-	TGTGCCAGCCGTATAGCGGCAAATTCCCTCGAGCAGTACTTC	CASRIAANSLEQYF
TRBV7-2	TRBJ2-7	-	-	TGTGCCAGCAGCTTAGTCGCGGACTACGAGCAGTACTTC	CASSLVADYEQYF
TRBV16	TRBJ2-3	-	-	TGTGCCAGCAGCCTAACGGGGGATACGCAGTATTTT	CASSLTGDTQYF
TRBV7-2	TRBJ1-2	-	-	TGTGCCAGCAGCTTAGCGCGGTCTATGGGTGTTGGCTACACCTTC	CASSLARSMGVGYTF
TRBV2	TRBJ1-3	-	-	TGTGCCAGCAGTGATCTGGGGCAGGGGTCGGGAAACACCATATATTTT	CASSDLGQGSGNTIYF
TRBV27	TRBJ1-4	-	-	TGTGCCAGCGGGGATGCGGAGGATGAAAAACTGTTTTTT	CASGDAEDEKLFF
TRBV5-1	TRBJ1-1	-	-	TGCGCCAGCAGGCTGGGACAAAGAAGTTTGAACACTGAAGCTTTCTTT	CASRLGQRSLNTEAFF
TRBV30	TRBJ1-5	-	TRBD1	TGTGCCTGGAGTCGACAGGGGGGCAATCAGCCCCAGCATTTT	CAWSRQGGNQPQHF
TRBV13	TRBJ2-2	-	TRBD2	TGTGCCAGCAGCCCCGCGGGAGCGGGGGGCCGAATAACCGGGGAGCTGTTTTTT	CASSPAGAGGRITGELFF
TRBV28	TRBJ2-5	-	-	TGTGCCAGCAGTTTGATGCGGGCCCAGTCGGAGACCCAGTACTTC	CASSLMRAQSETQYF
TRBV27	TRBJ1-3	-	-	TGTGCCAGCAGTTTCGGAGGAAGCTCTGGAAACACCATATATTTT	CASSFGGSSGNTIYF
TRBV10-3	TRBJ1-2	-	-	TGTGCCATCAGAACGACTGGAGGCGGCTACACCTTC	CAIRTTGGGYTF
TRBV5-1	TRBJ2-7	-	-	TGCGCCAGCAGCGACACTAGCTACGAGCAGTACTTC	CASSDTSYEQYF